Ten or more counts support the clone carrying this TCR beta chain. The data are from a study of T cells in Graves' hyperthyroidism and ophthalmopathy. The CDR3 runs to 13 residues. The germline CDR1 and CDR2 sequences are MNHEY and SMNVEV (reference sequence). The V end lost 4 bases, the J end lost 10 bases, and 11 bases lay between the germline ends. Template material for amplifying TCR beta CDR3 regions consisted of RNA transcripts. The study used the HTBI primer set for a first-round RT-PCR of the TCR CDR3. One entry per CDR3 protein results from TCRdb running MiXCR on the multiplex PCR reads. Of approximately 710,000 distinct CDR3 sequences in the sample, roughly a sixth were seen once.

The chain combines TRBV27 with TRBJ1-6; no firm D call. The sequencing input was blood. The origin of this receptor is a man aged 45-65 years with Graves' hyperthyroidism. This CDR3 is CASSWARVSPLHF. DNA for the CDR3: TGTGCCAGCAGTTGGGCGCGGGTCTCACCCCTCCACTTT.